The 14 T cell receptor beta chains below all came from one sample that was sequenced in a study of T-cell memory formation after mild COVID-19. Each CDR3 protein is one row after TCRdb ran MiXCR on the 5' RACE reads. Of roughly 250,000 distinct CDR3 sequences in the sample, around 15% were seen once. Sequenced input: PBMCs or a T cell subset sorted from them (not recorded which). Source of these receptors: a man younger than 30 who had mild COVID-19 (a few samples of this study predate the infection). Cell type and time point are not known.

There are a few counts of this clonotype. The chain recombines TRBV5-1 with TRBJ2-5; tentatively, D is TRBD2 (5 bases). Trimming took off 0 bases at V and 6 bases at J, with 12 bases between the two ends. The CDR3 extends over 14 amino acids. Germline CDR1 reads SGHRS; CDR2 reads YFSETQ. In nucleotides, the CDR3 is TGCGCCAGCAGCTTGGCCACCGGGGAAAAGACCCAGTACTTC. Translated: CASSLATGEKTQYF.

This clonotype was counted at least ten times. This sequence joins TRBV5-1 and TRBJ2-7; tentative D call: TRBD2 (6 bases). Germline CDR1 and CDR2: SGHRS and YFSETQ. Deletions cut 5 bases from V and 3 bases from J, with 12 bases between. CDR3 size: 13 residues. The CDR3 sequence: CASRGTSHYEQYF. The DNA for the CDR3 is TGCGCCAGCAGGGGGACTTCTCACTACGAGCAGTACTTC.

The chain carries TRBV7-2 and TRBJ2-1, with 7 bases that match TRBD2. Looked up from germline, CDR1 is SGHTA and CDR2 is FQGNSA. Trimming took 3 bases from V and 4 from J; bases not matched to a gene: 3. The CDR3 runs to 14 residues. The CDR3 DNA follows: TGTGCCAGCAGCTTGGACGGGGGGTACAATGAGCAGTTCTTC. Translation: CASSLDGGYNEQFF.

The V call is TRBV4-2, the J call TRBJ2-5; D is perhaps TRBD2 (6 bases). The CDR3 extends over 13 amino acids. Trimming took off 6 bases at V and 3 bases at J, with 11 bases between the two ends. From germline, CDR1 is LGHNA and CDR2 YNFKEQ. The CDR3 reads CASSRDSKETQYF. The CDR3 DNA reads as TGTGCCAGCAGTCGGGACTCTAAAGAGACCCAGTACTTC.

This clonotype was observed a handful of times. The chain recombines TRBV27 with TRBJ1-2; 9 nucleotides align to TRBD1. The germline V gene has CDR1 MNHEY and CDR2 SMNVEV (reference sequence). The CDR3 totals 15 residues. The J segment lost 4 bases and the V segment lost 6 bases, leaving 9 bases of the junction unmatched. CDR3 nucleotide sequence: TGTGCCAGCAGAAAACAGGGGGCGATTCTCTATGGCTACACCTTC. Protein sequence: CASRKQGAILYGYTF.

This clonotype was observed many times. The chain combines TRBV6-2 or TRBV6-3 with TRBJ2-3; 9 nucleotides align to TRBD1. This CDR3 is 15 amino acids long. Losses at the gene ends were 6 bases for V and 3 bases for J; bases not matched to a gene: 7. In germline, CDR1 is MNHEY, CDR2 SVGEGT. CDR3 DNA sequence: TGTGCCAGCAGCTGGGACAGGGAGTATACAGATACGCAGTATTTT. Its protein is CASSWDREYTDTQYF.

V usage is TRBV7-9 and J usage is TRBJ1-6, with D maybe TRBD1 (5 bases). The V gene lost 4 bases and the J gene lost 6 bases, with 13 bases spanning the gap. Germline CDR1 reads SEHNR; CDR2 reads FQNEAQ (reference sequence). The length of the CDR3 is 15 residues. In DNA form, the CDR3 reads TGTGCCAGCAGCTCTAGCGGGGGTGGTAATTCACCCCTCCACTTT. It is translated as CASSSSGGGNSPLHF.

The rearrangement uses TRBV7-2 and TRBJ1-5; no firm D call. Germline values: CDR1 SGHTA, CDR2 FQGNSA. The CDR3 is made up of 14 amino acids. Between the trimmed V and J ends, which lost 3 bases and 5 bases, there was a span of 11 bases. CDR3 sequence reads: CASSFAGGYQPQHF. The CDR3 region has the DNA TGTGCCAGCAGCTTCGCGGGTGGGTATCAGCCCCAGCATTTT.

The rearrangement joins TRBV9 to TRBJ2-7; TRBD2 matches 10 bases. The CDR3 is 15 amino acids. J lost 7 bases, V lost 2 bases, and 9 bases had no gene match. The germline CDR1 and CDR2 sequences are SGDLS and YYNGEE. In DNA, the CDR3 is TGTGCCAGCAGCGTTACTAGCGGGACCACACAAGAGCAGTACTTC. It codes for CASSVTSGTTQEQYF. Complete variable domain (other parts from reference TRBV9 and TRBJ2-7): DSGVTQTPKHLITATGQRVTLRCSPRSGDLSVYWYQQSLDQGLQFLIQYYNGEERAKGNILERFSAQQFPDLHSELNLSSLELGDSALYFCASSVTSGTTQEQYFGPGTRLTVT.

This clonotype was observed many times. The CDR3 DNA reads as TGCGCCAGCAGCCAGGTGTCCACGAACACCGGGGAGCTGTTTTTT. Its protein is CASSQVSTNTGELFF. The genes are TRBV4-3 and TRBJ2-2, with unresolved D. In germline, CDR1 is LGHNA, CDR2 YSLEER. Trimming took off 3 bases at V and 0 bases at J, with 8 bases between the two ends. The CDR3 covers 15 residues.

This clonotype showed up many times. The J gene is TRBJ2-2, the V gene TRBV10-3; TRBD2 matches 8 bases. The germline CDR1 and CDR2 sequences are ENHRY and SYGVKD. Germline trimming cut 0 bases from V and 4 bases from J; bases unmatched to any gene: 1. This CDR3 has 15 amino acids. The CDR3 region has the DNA TGTGCCATCAGTGAGTCCGGGACTAGCACCGGGGAGCTGTTTTTT. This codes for CAISESGTSTGELFF.

The DNA of the CDR3 is TGTGCCAGCAGCCTAAGCCGAGGTGTATCACCCCTCCACTTT. Its translation: CASSLSRGVSPLHF. This chain links TRBV11-2 with TRBJ1-6; D unclear. The V and J ends lost 5 bases and 10 bases respectively, with 15 bases between them. The CDR3 has 14 amino acids. Per the germline V gene, CDR1 is SGHAT and CDR2 is FQNNGV.

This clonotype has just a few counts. CDR3 region: CASSMGLEQFF. CDR3 DNA sequence: TGTGCCAGCAGCATGGGACTCGAGCAGTTCTTC. This chain links TRBV7-2 with TRBJ2-1, with D maybe TRBD2 (6 bases). CDR1 and CDR2 (germline): SGHTA, FQGNSA. The CDR3 runs to 11 residues. Trimming took off 5 bases at V and 10 bases at J, with 9 bases between the two ends.

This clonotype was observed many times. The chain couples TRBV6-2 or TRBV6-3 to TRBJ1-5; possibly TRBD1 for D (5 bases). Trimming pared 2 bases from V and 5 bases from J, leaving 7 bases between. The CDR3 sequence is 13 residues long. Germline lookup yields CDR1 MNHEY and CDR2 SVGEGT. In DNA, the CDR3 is TGTGCCAGCAGTTACGTGGGGGATCAGCCCCAGCATTTT. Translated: CASSYVGDQPQHF.